This T cell receptor (beta chain) was recovered during a study of blood T cell repertoires in COVID-19. The wider study: The analysed material was cDNA or gDNA that came from T cells, B-cell-depleted T cells, or PBMCs.

The data were produced by immunoSEQ multiplex PCR, yet TCRdb's version contains in-frame clones alone and is incomplete. Of 200,000 to 300,000 clones in the sample, roughly 90% were seen once. Specimen: peripheral blood. The receptor comes from a man aged 55-75 years who had recovered from COVID-19.

The chain's CDR3 is CATSDPTGGSTDTQYF. CDR3 nucleotide sequence: TGTGCCACCAGTGACCCCACGGGAGGCAGCACAGATACGCAGTATTTT. The chain combines TRBV24-1 with TRBJ2-3; TRBD2 matches 7 bases. The germline CDR1 and CDR2 sequences are KGHDR and SFDVKD. The CDR3 has 16 amino acids. Trimming at V came to 4 bases and at J to 0 bases, leaving 6 bases not matched to a gene.